Shown below are 29 T cell receptor beta chains from a single sample sequenced in a study of blood T cells in healthy people across ages. Primers used in a second PCR of about 7 to 12 cycles were a sample-barcoded 5' primer and a J-beta primer mix. TCRdb re-derived calls from the 5' RACE reads in MiXCR, one entry per CDR3 protein. Of over 600,000 distinct CDR3 sequences detected, about 45% appear once; the ten largest clones hold around 18%. The specimen sequenced was blood. These receptors were obtained from a man older than 75 in good health.

This clonotype was found many times. This chain joins TRBV4-2 and TRBJ2-7; no definite D call. Trimming shortened V by 4 bases and J by 1 base, and 11 bases separated the two germline ends. This CDR3 has 14 amino acids. Germline V gene lookup returns CDR1 LGHNA and CDR2 YNFKEQ. CDR3 amino acids: CASSLFGRSYEQYF. As DNA, the CDR3 is TGTGCCAGCAGCCTCTTTGGACGTTCCTACGAGCAGTACTTC.

This clonotype was seen a few times. The V gene is TRBV20-1, the J gene TRBJ2-1; 10 nucleotides match TRBD2. This CDR3 is 18 amino acids long. V trimming: 1 base; J trimming: 2 bases; junction bases outside the gene matches: 11. From germline, CDR1 is DFQATT and CDR2 SNEGSKA (reference sequence). This CDR3 is CSARVGLAGARTYNEQFF. Here the CDR3 DNA reads TGCAGTGCTAGAGTCGGGCTAGCGGGAGCCAGGACCTACAATGAGCAGTTCTTC.

The chain has TRBV5-5 and TRBJ1-1; 9 bases match TRBD1. This CDR3 comprises 15 residues. Germline CDR1 is SGHKS and CDR2 is YYEKEE (reference sequence). V lost 3 bases, J lost 1 base, and 4 bases stayed unmatched. The CDR3 nucleotides are TGTGCCAGCAGCTGGACAGGGGAGGGGAACACTGAAGCTTTCTTT. Encoded protein: CASSWTGEGNTEAFF.

J is TRBJ1-6 and V is TRBV4-3, with D possibly TRBD1 on 5 matching bases. Trimming took off 0 bases at V and 1 base at J, with 13 bases between the two ends. The CDR3 spans 18 residues. The germline gives CDR1 LGHNA, CDR2 YSLEER. The CDR3 here is CASSQDRDGGSYNSPLHF. The CDR3 DNA follows: TGCGCCAGCAGCCAAGATCGGGACGGAGGGTCCTATAATTCACCCCTCCACTTT.

The chain links TRBV23-1 to TRBJ2-7; possible D gene TRBD2, 6 bases. TRBV23-1 is noted as an ORF with a role that remains uncertain. The CDR3 covers 13 residues. The V end lost 7 bases, the J end lost 0 bases, and 10 bases lay between the germline ends. CDR3 bases: TGCGCCAGCACCCGGGAGAGCTCCTACGAGCAGTACTTC. Its protein product is CASTRESSYEQYF.

The chain employs TRBV7-8 and TRBJ2-3; D call uncertain. CDR1 and CDR2 (germline): SGHVS, FQNEAQ. The germline V and J ends were trimmed by 7 bases and 4 bases, with 12 bases remaining between them. This CDR3 is 13 amino acids long. The DNA of the CDR3 is TGTGCCAGCAAGCAAAGGTCCTCAGATACGCAGTATTTT. Its protein product is CASKQRSSDTQYF.

The chain employs TRBV5-1 and TRBJ2-3; the D gene is possibly TRBD1 (7 bases). Germline CDR1 and CDR2: SGHRS and YFSETQ. The ends were cut back, 2 bases at V and 0 bases at J, with 16 bases in the middle. There are 17 residues in the CDR3. The CDR3, as DNA: TGCGCCAGCAGCTTTAGGGGGCGGGACCCTAGCACAGATACGCAGTATTTT. Translation: CASSFRGRDPSTDTQYF. Looking up the rest from reference TRBV5-1 and TRBJ2-3 gives the full variable domain: KAGVTQTPRYLIKTRGQQVTLSCSPISGHRSVSWYQQTPGQGLQFLFEYFSETQRNKGNFPGRFSGRQFSNSRSEMNVSTLELGDSALYLCASSFRGRDPSTDTQYFGPGTRLTVL.

The chain has TRBV5-1 and TRBJ1-1, with 12 nucleotides matching TRBD1. Germline loops: CDR1 SGHRS, CDR2 YFSETQ. The CDR3 has 15 residues. V lost 4 bases, J lost 5 bases, and 6 bases stayed unmatched. The CDR3 here is CASSRGQGASTEAFF. The CDR3 DNA is TGCGCCAGCAGCCGGGGACAGGGGGCTAGTACTGAAGCTTTCTTT.

In this sample, this clonotype turned up a few times. The gene calls are TRBV20-1 and TRBJ2-5, with D hard to call. The CDR3 is 14 amino acids. Trimming stripped 5 bases from V and 0 bases from J, with 13 bases between. Germline V lookup: CDR1 DFQATT, CDR2 SNEGSKA (reference sequence). The CDR3 DNA reads TGCAGTGCTCAGCTCGTTGATTACCAAGAGACCCAGTACTTC. This encodes CSAQLVDYQETQYF.

This clonotype was seen many times. The CDR3 reads CASSFIDEQFF. CDR3 in DNA: TGTGCCAGCAGCTTCATCGATGAGCAGTTCTTC. The chain uses TRBV11-1 and TRBJ2-1; D is unresolved. Germline V lookup: CDR1 SGHAT, CDR2 FQDESV (reference sequence). V dropped 3 bases and J dropped 8 bases, with 5 bases sitting between them. CDR3 length: 11 residues.

The rearrangement links TRBV20-1 to TRBJ1-5, with D unclear. The CDR3 is 15 amino acids. The ends were cut back, 0 bases at V and 5 bases at J, with 14 bases in the middle. The V gene's germline CDR1 is DFQATT and CDR2 SNEGSKA (reference sequence). The CDR3 DNA reads TGCAGTGCTAGAGATCAAGACATGGCAGATCAGCCCCAGCATTTT. Its protein is CSARDQDMADQPQHF.

The chain combines TRBV7-3 with TRBJ2-1, with TRBD2 matching over 12 bases. V shed 5 bases and J 5 bases; nucleotides not matched to a gene: 16. The germline V gene has CDR1 SGHTA and CDR2 FQGTGA. The CDR3 extends over 19 amino acids. Here the CDR3 reads CASSPRTSGDPKAHNEQFF. CDR3 nucleotide sequence: TGTGCCAGCAGCCCGAGGACTAGCGGGGACCCTAAAGCCCACAATGAGCAGTTCTTC. The variable domain in full, completed from reference TRBV7-3 and TRBJ2-1, reads GAGVSQTPSNKVTEKGKYVELRCDPISGHTALYWYRQSLGQGPEFLIYFQGTGAADDSGLPNDRFFAVRPEGSVSTLKIQRTERGDSAVYLCASSPRTSGDPKAHNEQFFGPGTRLTVL.

This clonotype was seen ten or more times. The V call is TRBV11-2, the J call TRBJ2-7; 9 bases align to TRBD2. The CDR3 covers 21 residues. CDR1 and CDR2 (germline): SGHAT, FQNNGV. Trimming cost V 5 bases and J 3 bases; bases outside gene matches: 26. For the CDR3, the DNA is TGTGCCAGCAGCCCCCTGGGGCTAGCGGGAAAAACGTACGCGGTTGGCTACGAGCAGTACTTC. It specifies CASSPLGLAGKTYAVGYEQYF. The full variable domain, completed using reference TRBV11-2 and TRBJ2-7, is EAGVAQSPRYKIIEKRQSVAFWCNPISGHATLYWYQQILGQGPKLLIQFQNNGVVDDSQLPKDRFSAERLKGVDSTLKIQPAKLEDSAVYLCASSPLGLAGKTYAVGYEQYFGPGTRLTVT.

Only a few counts were recorded for this clonotype. This chain joins TRBV5-1 and TRBJ2-3; no clear D. Deletions cut 3 bases from V and 5 bases from J, with 10 bases between. The CDR3 covers 13 residues. CDR1 is SGHRS, CDR2 YFSETQ, per germline. In DNA, the CDR3 is TGCGCCAGCAGCTCGCCTGGTGTAGATACGCAGTATTTT. Translation: CASSSPGVDTQYF.

This clonotype was seen a few times. The chain employs TRBV9 and TRBJ2-1; either TRBD1 or TRBD2 may supply D (5 bases each). Trimming removed 3 bases at V and 2 bases at J, with 12 bases between. The CDR3 runs to 15 residues. Germline V gives CDR1 SGDLS, CDR2 YYNGEE. In DNA form, the CDR3 reads TGTGCCAGCAGCGCTTCCGGGACCGCCTACAATGAGCAGTTCTTC. It specifies CASSASGTAYNEQFF.

The chain combines TRBV5-1 with TRBJ2-7; the match to TRBD2 covers 13 bases. Trimming removed 1 base from V and 2 bases from J; junction bases left unmatched: 6. This CDR3 is built from 17 residues. Germline CDR1 SGHRS, CDR2 YFSETQ. The CDR3 DNA follows: TGCGCCAGCAGCTTGAATTTGGGACTAGCGGGAACCTACGAGCAGTACTTC. Translation gives CASSLNLGLAGTYEQYF.

A few counts support this clonotype. V is TRBV5-1 and J is TRBJ2-7; TRBD1 agrees at 10 bases. Germline V gene data show CDR1 as SGHRS and CDR2 as YFSETQ. The CDR3 has 15 amino acids. The ends lost 4 bases at V and 0 bases at J; junction bases unmatched: 4. The CDR3 bases are TGCGCCAGCAGCCCTAGACAGGGGGCCTCCTACGAGCAGTACTTC. As protein: CASSPRQGASYEQYF.

This chain connects TRBV30 to TRBJ2-7; D call uncertain. The CDR3 extends over 13 amino acids. Trimming left V 1 base short and J 3 bases short, with 10 bases between. CDR1 is GTSNPN, CDR2 SVGIG, per germline (reference sequence). CDR3 amino acids: CAWSEGNYYEQYF. The CDR3, as DNA: TGTGCCTGGAGTGAAGGAAACTACTACGAGCAGTACTTC. The whole variable domain, filled in from reference TRBV30 and TRBJ2-7, reads SQTIHQWPATLVQPVGSPLSLECTVEGTSNPNLYWYRQAAGRGLQLLFYSVGIGQISSEVPQNLSASRPQDRQFILSSKKLLLSDSGFYLCAWSEGNYYEQYFGPGTRLTVT.

On this clonotype itself: With a much larger clone just one base away, this may be a read error. V and J are TRBV12-3 or TRBV12-4 and TRBJ2-7, with D perhaps TRBD1 (5 bases). The CDR3 is 12 amino acids. V shed 7 bases and J shed 7 bases, with 14 bases lying between them. The CDR3 here is CASTSRADEQYF. The CDR3 nucleotides read TGTGCCAGCACCTCCAGGGCGGATGAGCAGTACTTC.

This chain joins TRBV6-2 or TRBV6-3 and TRBJ2-3; TRBD2 matches 8 bases. Per the germline V gene, CDR1 is MNHEY and CDR2 is SVGEGT. V was clipped by 2 bases and J by 2 bases; unmatched bases: 12. This CDR3 comprises 18 residues. This CDR3 is CASSYGAASGFNTDTQYF. CDR3 bases: TGTGCCAGCAGTTACGGAGCTGCTAGCGGGTTTAACACAGATACGCAGTATTTT.

The chain carries TRBV29-1 and TRBJ2-3; tentative D call: TRBD1 (5 bases). This CDR3 comprises 14 residues. Germline assignment: CDR1 SQVTM and CDR2 ANQGSEA. Between the trimmed V and J ends, which lost 5 bases and 4 bases, there was a span of 16 bases. The CDR3 protein is CSVLKGIGSDTQYF. The CDR3 nucleotides read TGCAGCGTTCTCAAGGGGATTGGTTCAGATACGCAGTATTTT.

The chain links TRBV7-3 to TRBJ2-5; the D call may be TRBD1 or TRBD2 (5 bases each). CDR1 is SGHTA, CDR2 FQGTGA, per germline. V was pared by 0 bases and J by 6 bases, with 11 bases between. The CDR3 length is 14 residues. The CDR3 region has the DNA TGTGCCAGCAGCTTAACTGGGGACGGCCAGACCCAGTACTTC. It codes for CASSLTGDGQTQYF.

This clonotype was detected many times. DNA for the CDR3: TGTGCCAGCAGTCGACAGGGGAAACAAGAGACCCAGTACTTC. Its translation: CASSRQGKQETQYF. The rearrangement uses TRBV7-2 and TRBJ2-5; 8 bases line up with TRBD1. The CDR3 loop spans 14 amino acids. With 6 bases clipped from V and 2 bases from J, the junction kept 5 bases outside the gene matches. Per the germline V gene, CDR1 is SGHTA and CDR2 is FQGNSA. The whole variable domain, filled in from reference TRBV7-2 and TRBJ2-5, reads GAGVSQSPSNKVTEKGKDVELRCDPISGHTALYWYRQSLGQGLEFLIYFQGNSAPDKSGLPSDRFSAERTGGSVSTLTIQRTQQEDSAVYLCASSRQGKQETQYFGPGTRLLVL.

The chain uses TRBV7-9 and TRBJ2-7; the match to TRBD1 covers 9 bases. Per the germline V gene, CDR1 is SEHNR and CDR2 is FQNEAQ (reference sequence). V was clipped by 4 bases and J by 4 bases; unmatched bases: 2. The CDR3 runs to 13 residues. The CDR3, as DNA: TGTGCCAGCAGCTACAGGGGGCAGTACGAGCAGTACTTC. Its protein product is CASSYRGQYEQYF.

This clonotype was observed a handful of times. The chain combines TRBV18 with TRBJ2-5; D is uncertain. The germline gives CDR1 KGHSH, CDR2 LQKENI. CDR3 length equals 12 residues. Trimming cost V 4 bases and J 4 bases, with 7 bases left between them. Here the CDR3 reads CASSQRRETQYF. CDR3 DNA: TGTGCCAGCTCACAGCGACGAGAGACCCAGTACTTC.

This clonotype was recorded a few times. The V gene is TRBV18, the J gene TRBJ2-7, with 9 bases fitting TRBD2. Trimming took 3 bases from V and 4 from J; bases not matched to a gene: 4. CDR1 KGHSH and CDR2 LQKENI come from the germline V gene. This CDR3 has 14 amino acids. The CDR3 reads CASSPSGSLYEQYF. Here the CDR3 DNA reads TGTGCCAGCTCACCTAGCGGGAGCTTATACGAGCAGTACTTC.

V gene TRBV7-3 combines with J gene TRBJ2-1, with 7 bases that match TRBD1. V gave up 2 bases and J gave up 9 bases; unmatched junction bases: 10. Germline CDR1 and CDR2: SGHTA and FQGTGA. The CDR3 totals 15 residues. For the CDR3, the DNA is TGTGCCAGCAGCTTATTAGGGGGCAGAGCGAGTGAGCAGTTCTTC. It codes for CASSLLGGRASEQFF.

In this sample, this clonotype turned up many times. V usage is TRBV29-1 and J usage is TRBJ2-1; the D is unclear. This CDR3 is built from 16 residues. V lost 3 bases to trimming and J lost 7 bases, with 22 bases between them. Germline values: CDR1 SQVTM, CDR2 ANQGSEA. CDR3 sequence (DNA): TGCAGCGTTGATACAGCACTACCTTCGGGTCGGAATGAGCAGTTCTTC. Translated: CSVDTALPSGRNEQFF.

The chain carries TRBV20-1 and TRBJ2-7; 10 bases match TRBD2. The length of the CDR3 is 15 residues. Per the germline V gene, CDR1 is DFQATT and CDR2 is SNEGSKA (reference sequence). J gave up 7 bases and V 6 bases, and 15 bases lay outside the gene matches. The CDR3: CSARTSGIEYNEQYF. The CDR3 DNA reads TGCAGTGCCCGCACTAGCGGGATTGAATACAATGAGCAGTACTTC.